This passage covers 24 T cell receptor beta chains from one sample sequenced in a study of blood T cell repertoires in COVID-19. This table comes from immunoSEQ multiplex PCR, and its TCRdb copy is limited to in-frame clones, with some not included. This sample has 470,000 or so clones, with 80% to 90% found just once. Sequencing used peripheral blood. Receptors originate from a human donor in a cohort sampled during active COVID-19.

This sequence joins TRBV5-4 and TRBJ2-1, with D uncertain. The CDR3 runs 15 residues. Trimming took off 0 bases at V and 4 bases at J, with 11 bases between the two ends. Germline V lookup: CDR1 SGHNT, CDR2 YYREEE (reference sequence). CDR3 DNA: TGTGCCAGCAGCTTGGGACACCGAACGTACAATGAGCAGTTCTTC. Translating it yields CASSLGHRTYNEQFF.

The table lists this clone with a count of one. The chain has TRBV6-5 and TRBJ2-7; 10 bases match TRBD2. V trimming: 5 bases; J trimming: 2 bases; junction bases outside the gene matches: 6. This CDR3 spans 15 amino acids. Germline V lookup: CDR1 MNHEY, CDR2 SVGAGI. CDR3 nucleotides: TGTGCCAGCAGTCCCCGGACTAGCGGTACCTACGAGCAGTACTTC. This gives the protein CASSPRTSGTYEQYF.

The chain links TRBV30 to TRBJ1-3, with 7 positions matching TRBD1. The CDR3 is made up of 17 amino acids. Germline V gives CDR1 GTSNPN, CDR2 SVGIG (reference sequence). V was pared by 0 bases and J by 4 bases, with 12 bases of the junction left unmatched. Written as DNA, the CDR3 is TGTGCCTGGAGTGTACCGAATTGGAGGGGGCCGGGAAACACCATATATTTT. It specifies CAWSVPNWRGPGNTIYF. The variable domain in full, completed from reference TRBV30 and TRBJ1-3, reads SQTIHQWPATLVQPVGSPLSLECTVEGTSNPNLYWYRQAAGRGLQLLFYSVGIGQISSEVPQNLSASRPQDRQFILSSKKLLLSDSGFYLCAWSVPNWRGPGNTIYFGEGSWLTVV.

This chain uses TRBV3-1 (or the pseudogene TRBV3-2) with TRBJ2-2; D not certain. In germline, CDR1 is LGHDT, CDR2 YNNKEL (reference sequence). V was cut by 4 bases and J by 6 bases, with 6 bases left in between. This CDR3 spans 12 amino acids. DNA of the CDR3: TGTGCCAGCAGCCGCTTAGCCGGGGAGCTGTTTTTT. This gives the protein CASSRLAGELFF.

This clone was counted a single time. The V gene is TRBV11-2, the J gene TRBJ1-1, with D perhaps TRBD1 (5 bases). In germline, CDR1 is SGHAT, CDR2 FQNNGV. Trimming removed 1 base at V and 6 bases at J, with 12 bases between. There are 14 residues in the CDR3. The CDR3, as DNA: TGTGCCAGCAGCTTAGCCGGGGGACTGGCTGAAGCTTTCTTT. This encodes CASSLAGGLAEAFF.

In this sample, this clone turned up once. The J gene is TRBJ2-1, the V gene TRBV6-4; D gene uncertain. CDR1 and CDR2 from the germline V gene are MRHNA and SNTAGT. This CDR3 is built from 16 residues. V lost 8 bases and J lost 3, with 20 bases in between. The CDR3 loop reads CASPPSGSGHYNEQFF. DNA of the CDR3: TGTGCCAGCCCACCGAGTGGGTCAGGTCACTACAATGAGCAGTTCTTC.

This CDR3 reads CASSLIAGGILYEQYF. CDR3 DNA sequence: TGTGCCAGCAGTTTAATAGCGGGAGGGATTCTCTACGAGCAGTACTTC. This rearrangement joins TRBV28 to TRBJ2-7; 11 positions agree with TRBD2. V trimming: 2 bases; J trimming: 3 bases; junction bases outside the gene matches: 6. The germline V gene has CDR1 MDHEN and CDR2 SYDVKM. CDR3 length equals 16 residues.

The rearrangement links TRBV14 to TRBJ1-2; TRBD1 aligns across 9 bases. Germline CDR1 reads SGHDN; CDR2 reads FVKESK. The CDR3 covers 18 residues. V lost 0 bases to trimming and J lost 0 bases; unmatched junction nucleotides: 8. The CDR3 coding sequence is TGTGCCAGCAGCCAAGATGGGGACAGGGACCCAGCTAACTATGGCTACACCTTC. Its translation is CASSQDGDRDPANYGYTF.

The rearrangement joins TRBV2 to TRBJ1-5; possibly TRBD1 for D (5 bases). CDR3 length equals 12 residues. Germline CDR1 SNHLY, CDR2 FYNNEI. Trimming cost V 6 bases and J 11 bases, with 14 bases left between them. This chain's CDR3 is CASRTGVEAQHF. In DNA, the CDR3 is TGTGCCAGCAGAACGGGGGTTGAGGCCCAGCATTTT. Filled out from reference TRBV2 and TRBJ1-5, the complete variable domain reads EPEVTQTPSHQVTQMGQEVILRCVPISNHLYFYWYRQILGQKVEFLVSFYNNEISEKSEIFDDQFSVERPDGSNFTLKIRSTKLEDSAMYFCASRTGVEAQHFGDGTRLSIL.

The V gene is TRBV11-2, the J gene TRBJ1-5; perhaps TRBD1 as D (5 bases). Germline V gene sequence: CDR1 SGHAT, CDR2 FQNNGV. Deletions cut 5 bases from V and 3 bases from J, with 14 bases between. This CDR3 has 15 amino acids. The CDR3 coding sequence is TGTGCCAGCAGCCAAGGGGCAGGTCCCAATCAGCCCCAGCATTTT. This encodes CASSQGAGPNQPQHF. Full variable domain (rest looked up from reference TRBV11-2 and TRBJ1-5): EAGVAQSPRYKIIEKRQSVAFWCNPISGHATLYWYQQILGQGPKLLIQFQNNGVVDDSQLPKDRFSAERLKGVDSTLKIQPAKLEDSAVYLCASSQGAGPNQPQHFGDGTRLSIL.

The table lists this clone with a count of one. The sample contains more than one DNA sequence encoding this CDR3. The chain couples TRBV4-2 to TRBJ2-5, with 12 bases aligning to TRBD1. CDR3 length: 16 amino acids. CDR1 is LGHNA and CDR2 is YNFKEQ in the germline V gene. With 3 bases clipped from V and 4 bases from J, the junction kept 6 bases outside the gene matches. CDR3 residues: CASSQPGTGGAETQYF. The CDR3 coding sequence is TGTGCCAGCAGCCAGCCCGGGACAGGGGGCGCAGAGACCCAGTACTTC.

This clone was picked up one time. The V call is TRBV20-1, the J call TRBJ1-1; the match to TRBD1 covers 9 bases. Germline loops: CDR1 DFQATT, CDR2 SNEGSKA (reference sequence). The trim removed 5 bases at V and 11 bases at J, leaving 3 bases unmatched. The CDR3 runs 10 residues. The CDR3 bases are TGCAGTGCTTGGGACAGGGATGCTTTCTTT. This sequence encodes CSAWDRDAFF.

V usage is TRBV5-6 and J usage is TRBJ2-7; D is perhaps TRBD2 (6 bases). This CDR3 contains 13 residues. The V gene's germline CDR1 is SGHDT and CDR2 YYEEEE. Trimming left V 5 bases short and J 3 bases short, with 12 bases between. The CDR3 region is CASSWRDLYEQYF. CDR3 DNA: TGTGCCAGCAGTTGGCGGGACCTCTACGAGCAGTACTTC.

The genes are TRBV3-1 (or the pseudogene TRBV3-2) and TRBJ2-7; 9 bases map to TRBD1. There are 15 residues in the CDR3. The V gene end was trimmed by 5 bases and the J gene end by 5 bases; junction bases not matched to a gene: 10. CDR1 and CDR2 (germline): LGHDT, YNNKEL (reference sequence). CDR3 bases: TGTGCCAGCAGCTCCCGGGACAGGGTAATTAACGAGCAGTACTTC. Translating it yields CASSSRDRVINEQYF.

The chain carries TRBV10-3 and TRBJ2-5; 11 bases fit TRBD2. V was clipped by 2 bases and J by 4 bases; unmatched bases: 6. Per germline, CDR1 ENHRY and CDR2 SYGVKD. CDR3 length: 16 residues. CDR3 residues: CAISEALAGVPETQYF. CDR3 coding DNA: TGTGCCATCAGTGAGGCACTAGCGGGAGTCCCAGAGACCCAGTACTTC.

The V and J genes are TRBV9 and TRBJ2-3; 8 nucleotides align to TRBD2. V lost 0 bases to trimming and J lost 4 bases; unmatched junction nucleotides: 4. The CDR3 totals 15 residues. Looked up from germline, CDR1 is SGDLS and CDR2 is YYNGEE. The CDR3 is CASSVVGSGADTQYF. CDR3 nucleotide sequence: TGTGCCAGCAGCGTAGTCGGTAGCGGGGCAGATACGCAGTATTTT.

V and J are TRBV5-5 and TRBJ2-2, with D perhaps TRBD2 (5 bases). CDR3 length: 15 amino acids. Trimming removed 5 bases at V and 2 bases at J, with 13 bases between. Germline loops: CDR1 SGHKS, CDR2 YYEKEE (reference sequence). In DNA form, the CDR3 reads TGTGCCAGCAGTTGGAGGCCTCCCAACACCGGGGAGCTGTTTTTT. Residues: CASSWRPPNTGELFF.

The chain employs TRBV10-3 and TRBJ2-5; 9 positions agree with TRBD2. This CDR3 has 15 residues. J lost 5 bases, V lost 8 bases, and 12 bases had no gene match. CDR1 and CDR2 (germline): ENHRY, SYGVKD. CDR3: CAIGIAGEPRETQYF. The CDR3 region has the DNA TGTGCCATCGGGATAGCGGGAGAGCCGAGGGAGACCCAGTACTTC.

The rearrangement joins TRBV4-1 to TRBJ1-4; a weak D match, TRBD1 (6 bases). With 1 base removed from V and 8 bases from J, the gap between germline ends came to 11 bases. Germline values: CDR1 MGHRA, CDR2 YSYEKL. This CDR3 has 14 residues. Here the CDR3 DNA reads TGCGCCAGCAGCCAAGGTCAGGGGCGCGAAAAACTGTTTTTT. Its protein is CASSQGQGREKLFF.

V gene TRBV7-3 combines with J gene TRBJ1-1, with D uncertain. Trimming left V 3 bases short and J 1 base short, with 6 bases between. Germline assignment: CDR1 SGHTA and CDR2 FQGTGA. The CDR3 has 13 amino acids. Written as DNA, the CDR3 is TGTGCCAGCAGCTTTCCAGGGAACACTGAAGCTTTCTTT. The encoded protein is CASSFPGNTEAFF.

The chain links TRBV5-6 to TRBJ2-4; 7 bases match TRBD1. With V trimmed by 4 bases and J by 0 bases, 7 bases remained unmatched. CDR3 length: 16 amino acids. Germline assignment: CDR1 SGHDT and CDR2 YYEEEE. CDR3 in DNA: TGTGCCAGCAGCCCTGGGACAGCTATAGCCAAAAACATTCAGTACTTC. It is translated as CASSPGTAIAKNIQYF.

The rearrangement uses TRBV5-1 and TRBJ1-4, with 9 nucleotides matching TRBD1. Germline loops: CDR1 SGHRS, CDR2 YFSETQ. J was trimmed by 8 bases and V by 4 bases; bases with no gene match: 9. CDR3 length: 15 residues. The CDR3 DNA reads as TGCGCCAGCAGCCTACAACAGGGGGCGCAGGAAAAACTGTTTTTT. Amino acid sequence: CASSLQQGAQEKLFF.

The chain has TRBV6-6 and TRBJ1-2; D may be TRBD1 (5 bases). The CDR3 is 12 amino acids. V shed 5 bases and J shed 4 bases, with 8 bases lying between them. Germline assignment: CDR1 MNHNY and CDR2 SVGAGI (reference sequence). The chain's CDR3 is CASSAGLYGYTF. The CDR3 DNA follows: TGTGCCAGCAGTGCGGGGCTCTATGGCTACACCTTC.

The chain links TRBV6-4 to TRBJ2-3; 11 bases map to TRBD1. V lost 2 bases to trimming and J lost 5 bases; unmatched junction nucleotides: 6. Germline V lookup: CDR1 MRHNA, CDR2 SNTAGT. This CDR3 has 16 residues. This chain's CDR3 is CASSDRPGTGGDTQYF. In DNA form, the CDR3 reads TGTGCCAGCAGTGACCGACCCGGGACAGGGGGAGATACGCAGTATTTT.